A selection of T cell receptor beta chains follows, all from one sample in a study of a mutant IDH1 vaccine in newly diagnosed glioma. Here immunoSEQ multiplex PCR was the method, and the copy in TCRdb shows in-frame clones only, minus some. The table lists some 12,000 clones, roughly four fifths of them singletons, with roughly 18% in the top ten. These receptors' targets are unknown. Specimen: PBMCs, collected from a glioma patient whose treatment included an IDH1 peptide vaccine. The receptor set was obtained from a man aged 25-45 years with glioma. CDR3s include the opening cysteine and the closing phenylalanine or tryptophan. Fields, in order: J gene, clone size, D gene, V gene, CDR3 protein, CDR3 DNA. The D gene is left open where the match is weak. Some rows mark clone size as missing; the rest say once, few, many or name a class of expanded clone.

J gene: TRBJ2-7
clone size: -
D gene: -
V gene: TRBV5-1
CDR3 protein: CASSWGDSRNSYEQYF
CDR3 DNA: TGCGCCAGCAGCTGGGGGGACAGCCGAAACTCCTACGAGCAGTACTTC

J gene: TRBJ1-1
clone size: -
D gene: -
V gene: TRBV10-3
CDR3 protein: CAARGGIGLTEAFF
CDR3 DNA: TGTGCCGCGCGGGGAGGAATTGGTCTGACTGAAGCTTTCTTT

J gene: TRBJ2-7
clone size: -
D gene: TRBD2
V gene: TRBV12-5
CDR3 protein: CASGATSGRDYEQYF
CDR3 DNA: TGTGCTAGTGGTGCCACTAGCGGGAGGGATTACGAGCAGTACTTC

J gene: TRBJ1-5
clone size: once
D gene: -
V gene: TRBV2
CDR3 protein: CASSAQGPLSNQPQHF
CDR3 DNA: TGTGCCAGCAGTGCCCAGGGACCGCTTAGCAATCAGCCCCAGCATTTT

J gene: TRBJ1-4
clone size: -
D gene: -
V gene: TRBV6-5
CDR3 protein: CASSYRFLEEKLFF
CDR3 DNA: TGTGCCAGCAGTTACCGCTTTTTGGAGGAAAAACTGTTTTTT

J gene: TRBJ2-1
clone size: once
D gene: TRBD2
V gene: TRBV7-9
CDR3 protein: CASSGLAGAGGEQFF
CDR3 DNA: TGTGCCAGCTCGGGACTAGCGGGGGCTGGGGGGGAGCAGTTCTTC

J gene: TRBJ2-7
clone size: hyperexpanded
D gene: TRBD1
V gene: TRBV7-2
CDR3 protein: CASSLNRGYEQYF
CDR3 DNA: TGTGCCAGCAGCTTAAACAGGGGCTACGAGCAGTACTTC

J gene: TRBJ1-1
clone size: -
D gene: TRBD1
V gene: TRBV18
CDR3 protein: CASSLTGGNTEAFF
CDR3 DNA: TGTGCCAGCTCACTAACAGGGGGTAACACTGAAGCTTTCTTT

J gene: TRBJ2-7
clone size: -
D gene: -
V gene: TRBV7-2
CDR3 protein: CASSLGGSNEQYF
CDR3 DNA: TGTGCCAGCAGCTTAGGGGGTAGTAACGAGCAGTACTTC

J gene: TRBJ1-1
clone size: -
D gene: -
V gene: TRBV28
CDR3 protein: CASTRNLNTEAFF
CDR3 DNA: TGTGCCAGCACGAGGAATCTGAACACTGAAGCTTTCTTT

J gene: TRBJ2-1
clone size: -
D gene: TRBD2
V gene: TRBV5-1
CDR3 protein: CASSLLAGSYNEQFF
CDR3 DNA: TGCGCCAGCAGCCTTTTAGCGGGCTCCTACAATGAGCAGTTCTTC

J gene: TRBJ2-7
clone size: -
D gene: TRBD1
V gene: TRBV25-1
CDR3 protein: CASRRDSGLSYEQYF
CDR3 DNA: TGTGCCAGCAGGAGGGACAGTGGGCTAAGCTACGAGCAGTACTTC

J gene: TRBJ1-1
clone size: few
D gene: -
V gene: TRBV5-1
CDR3 protein: CASSPNRGPEAFF
CDR3 DNA: TGCGCCAGCAGCCCAAACCGAGGGCCGGAAGCTTTCTTT

J gene: TRBJ2-3
clone size: once
D gene: -
V gene: TRBV6-5
CDR3 protein: CATRLTGTDTQYF
CDR3 DNA: TGTGCCACCCGCCTGACAGGCACAGATACGCAGTATTTT

J gene: TRBJ2-6
clone size: -
D gene: -
V gene: TRBV27
CDR3 protein: CASSSRRGANVLTF
CDR3 DNA: TGTGCCAGCAGTTCACGAAGGGGGGCCAACGTCCTGACTTTC

J gene: TRBJ2-1
clone size: few
D gene: TRBD1
V gene: TRBV10-1
CDR3 protein: CASSELPRQGIGNEQFF
CDR3 DNA: TGCGCCAGCAGTGAGTTGCCTCGACAGGGGATAGGAAATGAGCAGTTCTTC

J gene: TRBJ2-5
clone size: -
D gene: -
V gene: TRBV4-1
CDR3 protein: CASSTTGTETQYF
CDR3 DNA: TGCGCCAGCAGCACCACAGGGACTGAGACCCAGTACTTC

J gene: TRBJ2-3
clone size: -
D gene: -
V gene: TRBV4-2
CDR3 protein: CASSHDHTGTDTQYF
CDR3 DNA: TGTGCCAGCAGCCATGACCATACGGGCACAGATACGCAGTATTTT

J gene: TRBJ1-1
clone size: -
D gene: -
V gene: TRBV7-2
CDR3 protein: CASSPGGNTEAFF
CDR3 DNA: TGTGCCAGCAGCCCCGGAGGTAACACTGAAGCTTTCTTT

J gene: TRBJ1-2
clone size: -
D gene: -
V gene: TRBV20-1
CDR3 protein: CSARSLRGYTF
CDR3 DNA: TGCAGTGCTAGATCCCTAAGAGGCTACACCTTC

J gene: TRBJ1-2
clone size: -
D gene: -
V gene: TRBV6-1
CDR3 protein: CASSETGRGYTF
CDR3 DNA: TGTGCCAGCAGTGAAACAGGTCGTGGCTACACCTTC

J gene: TRBJ1-1
clone size: -
D gene: TRBD1
V gene: TRBV19
CDR3 protein: CASSLTRQGGMNTEAFF
CDR3 DNA: TGTGCCAGTAGCCTAACCAGACAGGGAGGGATGAACACTGAAGCTTTCTTT

J gene: TRBJ2-5
clone size: -
D gene: TRBD1
V gene: TRBV2
CDR3 protein: CASSPGTGGGLKTQYF
CDR3 DNA: TGTGCCAGCAGTCCCGGGACAGGGGGCGGTTTGAAGACCCAGTACTTC

J gene: TRBJ1-4
clone size: -
D gene: -
V gene: TRBV15
CDR3 protein: CATSRALGKLFF
CDR3 DNA: TGTGCCACCAGCAGAGCCCTGGGAAAACTGTTTTTT

J gene: TRBJ1-1
clone size: -
D gene: -
V gene: TRBV4-1
CDR3 protein: CASSHDGVTEAFF
CDR3 DNA: TGCGCCAGCAGCCACGACGGGGTCACTGAAGCTTTCTTT

J gene: TRBJ2-7
clone size: -
D gene: -
V gene: TRBV5-6
CDR3 protein: CASSSDVDPYEQYF
CDR3 DNA: TGTGCCAGCAGCTCGGACGTGGACCCTTACGAGCAGTACTTC

J gene: TRBJ2-7
clone size: -
D gene: -
V gene: TRBV5-1
CDR3 protein: CASSLDRGMGYEQYF
CDR3 DNA: TGCGCCAGCAGCTTGGATCGGGGAATGGGCTACGAGCAGTACTTC

J gene: TRBJ2-3
clone size: -
D gene: -
V gene: TRBV2
CDR3 protein: CASSEWVADFTDTQYF
CDR3 DNA: TGTGCCAGCAGTGAATGGGTAGCGGACTTCACAGATACGCAGTATTTT

J gene: TRBJ1-1
clone size: -
D gene: -
V gene: TRBV20-1
CDR3 protein: CSATMNTEAFF
CDR3 DNA: TGCAGTGCCACCATGAACACTGAAGCTTTCTTT

J gene: TRBJ1-1
clone size: -
D gene: -
V gene: TRBV4-1
CDR3 protein: CASRQGRSEAFF
CDR3 DNA: TGCGCCAGCAGACAGGGACGGTCTGAAGCTTTCTTT

J gene: TRBJ2-1
clone size: once
D gene: TRBD2
V gene: TRBV7-9
CDR3 protein: CASSLPYLAGGRGGEQFF
CDR3 DNA: TGTGCCAGCAGCTTACCTTACTTAGCGGGAGGGCGGGGAGGTGAGCAGTTCTTC

J gene: TRBJ1-2
clone size: -
D gene: -
V gene: TRBV5-4
CDR3 protein: CASSTSTANYGYTF
CDR3 DNA: TGTGCCAGCAGCACTTCGACAGCTAACTATGGCTACACCTTC

J gene: TRBJ1-1
clone size: -
D gene: -
V gene: TRBV6-5
CDR3 protein: CASSTPGLIGTEAFF
CDR3 DNA: TGTGCCAGCTCAACGCCCGGCCTCATCGGCACTGAAGCTTTCTTT

J gene: TRBJ2-7
clone size: -
D gene: TRBD2
V gene: TRBV18
CDR3 protein: CASSPPLGGDGEQYF
CDR3 DNA: TGTGCCAGCTCACCACCGTTGGGGGGGGATGGCGAGCAGTACTTC

J gene: TRBJ2-6
clone size: -
D gene: -
V gene: TRBV11-2
CDR3 protein: CASSLDMAGGANVLTF
CDR3 DNA: TGTGCCAGCAGCTTAGATATGGCGGGAGGGGCCAACGTCCTGACTTTC

J gene: TRBJ1-1
clone size: -
D gene: TRBD1
V gene: TRBV10-3
CDR3 protein: CAISELGQGNTEAFF
CDR3 DNA: TGTGCCATCAGTGAGTTAGGACAGGGTAACACTGAAGCTTTCTTT

J gene: TRBJ2-1
clone size: -
D gene: -
V gene: TRBV5-5
CDR3 protein: CASSLVSRGYEQFF
CDR3 DNA: TGTGCCAGCAGCTTGGTTAGTAGAGGCTATGAGCAGTTCTTC

J gene: TRBJ2-7
clone size: -
D gene: TRBD1
V gene: TRBV27
CDR3 protein: CASRRTGRTYEQYF
CDR3 DNA: TGTGCCAGCAGGAGGACAGGGCGTACCTACGAGCAGTACTTC

J gene: TRBJ2-5
clone size: few
D gene: -
V gene: TRBV5-1
CDR3 protein: CASSRPGDPTPQETQYF
CDR3 DNA: TGCGCCAGCAGCCGCCCCGGTGACCCGACTCCCCAAGAGACCCAGTACTTC

J gene: TRBJ1-1
clone size: -
D gene: -
V gene: TRBV25-1
CDR3 protein: CASRGLTGEAFF
CDR3 DNA: TGTGCCAGCAGAGGTCTGACGGGGGAAGCTTTCTTT

J gene: TRBJ2-3
clone size: once
D gene: -
V gene: TRBV5-4
CDR3 protein: CASSIRERGTQYF
CDR3 DNA: TGTGCCAGCAGCATTAGAGAAAGGGGTACGCAGTATTTT

J gene: TRBJ2-7
clone size: -
D gene: TRBD1
V gene: TRBV9
CDR3 protein: CASSPTTQGANEQYF
CDR3 DNA: TGTGCCAGCAGCCCGACCACCCAGGGGGCCAACGAGCAGTACTTC

J gene: TRBJ2-5
clone size: -
D gene: TRBD1
V gene: TRBV7-8
CDR3 protein: CASSPTGGETQYF
CDR3 DNA: TGTGCCAGCAGCCCAACAGGGGGAGAGACCCAGTACTTC